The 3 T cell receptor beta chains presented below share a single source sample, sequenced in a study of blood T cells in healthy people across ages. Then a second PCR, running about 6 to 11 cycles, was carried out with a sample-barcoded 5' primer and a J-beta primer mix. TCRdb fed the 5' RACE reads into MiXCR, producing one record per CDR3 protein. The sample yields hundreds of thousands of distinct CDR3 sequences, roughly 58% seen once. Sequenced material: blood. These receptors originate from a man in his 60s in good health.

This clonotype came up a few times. CDR3 sequence: CASSVELSSYNEQFF. The CDR3 bases are TGTGCCAGCAGCGTAGAGCTTAGCTCCTACAATGAGCAGTTCTTC. The chain uses TRBV9 and TRBJ2-1; D call uncertain. This CDR3 has 15 residues. Germline V CDR1 and CDR2: SGDLS, YYNGEE. Trimming stripped 0 bases from V and 0 bases from J, with 7 bases between. The full variable domain, with the rest looked up from reference TRBV9 and TRBJ2-1, is DSGVTQTPKHLITATGQRVTLRCSPRSGDLSVYWYQQSLDQGLQFLIQYYNGEERAKGNILERFSAQQFPDLHSELNLSSLELGDSALYFCASSVELSSYNEQFFGPGTRLTVL.

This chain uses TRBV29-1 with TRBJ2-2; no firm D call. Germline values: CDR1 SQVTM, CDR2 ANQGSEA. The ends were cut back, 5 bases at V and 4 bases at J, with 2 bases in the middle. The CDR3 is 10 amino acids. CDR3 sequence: CSVFTGELFF. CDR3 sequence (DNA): TGCAGCGTTTTCACCGGGGAGCTGTTTTTT.

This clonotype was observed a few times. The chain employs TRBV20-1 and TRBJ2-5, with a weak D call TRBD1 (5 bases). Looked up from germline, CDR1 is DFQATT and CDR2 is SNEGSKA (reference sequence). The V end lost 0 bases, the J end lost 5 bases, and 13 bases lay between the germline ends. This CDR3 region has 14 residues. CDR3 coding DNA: TGCAGTGCTAGAGATCCGGCCAGGGCCGAGACCCAGTACTTC. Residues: CSARDPARAETQYF.